The rows below give T cell receptor beta chains drawn from one sample of a study of CD8+ T cells in alopecia areata. Sequencing was performed with immunoSEQ multiplex PCR; in TCRdb, only in-frame clones are kept and a portion is missing. Among some 180,000 clones listed, 53% were seen once. The specimen was CD8+ T cells sorted from blood, collected at week 24, from a patient treated with tofacitinib. Every receptor here comes from a human donor with alopecia areata. CDR3s include the opening cysteine and the closing phenylalanine or tryptophan. A D gene is named only where the DNA matches it firmly. For some rows the clone size is stated as once, few or many, or as a class when expanded; others skip it.

>-|TRBV19|-|TRBJ2-2
TGTGCCAGTCGCCCAAGCAACACCGGGGAGCTGTTTTTT
CASRPSNTGELFF
>few|TRBV7-9|TRBD2|TRBJ2-5
TGTGCCAGCAGCCCCGGACTAGGGGAGACCCAGTACTTC
CASSPGLGETQYF
>-|TRBV7-9|-|TRBJ1-2
TGTGCCAGCAGCTCGACCGGGAGTAACTATGGCTACACCTTC
CASSSTGSNYGYTF
>-|TRBV4-3|-|TRBJ2-1
TGCGCCAGCAGCCAAGATTATCCCCCGGGGGGCCGGAATGAGCAGTTCTTC
CASSQDYPPGGRNEQFF
>few|TRBV19|-|TRBJ2-1
TGTGCCAGTAGTGGCAAAATCGGGACACCTGAGCAGTTCTTC
CASSGKIGTPEQFF
>-|TRBV2|TRBD1|TRBJ2-7
TGTGCCAGCAGTGACGGGACAGCAACCTACGAGCAGTACTTC
CASSDGTATYEQYF
>few|TRBV29-1|-|TRBJ1-1
TGCAGCGTTCGTTTTGGGGGGAGTCCGTTGTTCTTT
CSVRFGGSPLFF
>-|TRBV6-1|-|TRBJ2-7
TGTGCCAGCAGTGATATTCCTTGGGAGCAGTACTTC
CASSDIPWEQYF
>-|TRBV9|TRBD2|TRBJ2-7
TGTGCCAGCAGCGACGGGGGGGACCGATGGACCTACGAGCAGTACTTC
CASSDGGDRWTYEQYF
>once|TRBV4-3|-|TRBJ1-1
TGCGCCAGCAGGCCTCAGAAGACCCAGAACACTGAAGCTTTCTTT
CASRPQKTQNTEAFF
>-|TRBV19|-|TRBJ2-3
TGTGCCAGTAGTATGACTGGAACGAATGCCAATACGCAGTATTTT
CASSMTGTNANTQYF
>-|TRBV7-8|-|TRBJ1-2
TGTGCCAGCAGCTTAGGAAAAGGGTCCTATGGCTACACCTTC
CASSLGKGSYGYTF
>-|TRBV9|TRBD1|TRBJ1-3
TGTGCCAGCAGCGTAGAATCGGGACAGCGATACTCTGGAAACACCATATATTTT
CASSVESGQRYSGNTIYF
>few|TRBV13|-|TRBJ2-1
TGTGCCAGCAGCTTAGGGGGCGACCGCTACAATGAGCAGTTCTTC
CASSLGGDRYNEQFF
>-|TRBV4-1|-|TRBJ2-5
TGCGCCAGCAGCCAAGATAGTGGCAGTCAAGAGACCCAGTACTTC
CASSQDSGSQETQYF
>-|TRBV30|-|TRBJ1-5
TGTGCCTGGAGTGTTGGGGGGAGCAATCAGCCCCAGCATTTT
CAWSVGGSNQPQHF
>-|TRBV4-3|TRBD1|TRBJ2-7
TGCGCCAGCAGCCAAGGAGGACAGGGGGCATGGGAGCAGTACTTC
CASSQGGQGAWEQYF
>-|TRBV15|-|TRBJ2-3
TGTGCCACCAGCAGGCAGGGGAGGGAGGATACGCAGTATTTT
CATSRQGREDTQYF
>-|TRBV4-3|-|TRBJ1-6
TGCGCCAGCAGCCAAGAAGTACAGGCCGGTTATAATTCACCCCTCCACTTT
CASSQEVQAGYNSPLHF
>-|TRBV4-3|-|TRBJ1-5
TGCGCCAGCAGCCAAGACATACAAGACAATCAGCCCCAGCATTTT
CASSQDIQDNQPQHF
>-|TRBV29-1|-|TRBJ1-1
TGCAGCGTTCCCATAGGGGGGCCTGGCACTGAAGCTTTCTTT
CSVPIGGPGTEAFF
>-|TRBV30|-|TRBJ2-3
TGTGCCTGGGGAGACAGCACAGATACGCAGTATTTT
CAWGDSTDTQYF
>-|TRBV6-5|TRBD1|TRBJ2-5
TGTGCCAGCAGTCCCGGGACAGGGAAGACCCAGTACTTC
CASSPGTGKTQYF
>-|TRBV25-1|-|TRBJ1-6
TGTGCCAGCAGACCAAAAGGAACCAATAATTCACCCCTCCACTTT
CASRPKGTNNSPLHF
>few|TRBV5-5|TRBD1|TRBJ2-7
TGTGCCAGCAGCGGACAGGGGTCCTACGAGCAGTACTTC
CASSGQGSYEQYF
>-|TRBV7-3|-|TRBJ2-1
TGTGCCAGCAGCTTGGGAGTAGGGAATGAGCAGTTCTTC
CASSLGVGNEQFF
>-|TRBV6-5|-|TRBJ2-3
TGTGCCAGCAGTTGGAGCGGAGTCGAAGATACGCAGTATTTT
CASSWSGVEDTQYF
>-|TRBV7-9|-|TRBJ1-2
TGTGCCAGCAGCCCGATTGACAGAGACTATGGCTACACCTTC
CASSPIDRDYGYTF
>-|TRBV4-3|-|TRBJ1-2
TGCGCCAGCAGCCAGAGGACGGGCTATGGCTACACCTTC
CASSQRTGYGYTF
>few|TRBV18|-|TRBJ1-2
TGTGCCAGCTCACAAGGGGATGGCTACACCTTC
CASSQGDGYTF
>-|TRBV5-6|-|TRBJ2-1
TGTGCCAGCAGCTTAGATCCCGGGTCCCTTTGGAGCAATGAGCAGTTCTTC
CASSLDPGSLWSNEQFF
>-|TRBV5-6|-|TRBJ2-3
TGTGCCAGCAGCTTGATACAGGGCCCAGATACGCAGTATTTT
CASSLIQGPDTQYF
>few|TRBV7-2|-|TRBJ2-7
TGTGCCAGCAGCTTAGATCCGGGAGCCTACGAGCAGTACTTC
CASSLDPGAYEQYF
>-|TRBV30|-|TRBJ1-2
TGTGCCTGGAGTGAACAACCTCTTAACCCTAACTATGGCTACACCTTC
CAWSEQPLNPNYGYTF
>-|TRBV27|-|TRBJ1-2
TGTGCCAGCACTCCTTGGGAGGGTGACCCTTATGGCTACACCTTC
CASTPWEGDPYGYTF
>-|TRBV2|-|TRBJ2-7
TGTGCCAGCAGTGAAGCAGGGACAACCTACGAGCAGTACTTC
CASSEAGTTYEQYF
>-|TRBV2|-|TRBJ1-1
TGTGCCAGCAGTACAAACACTGAAGCTTTCTTT
CASSTNTEAFF
>-|TRBV5-6|TRBD1|TRBJ2-7
TGTGCCAGCAGCTTGGGGACAGGGGGTTCCTACGAGCAGTACTTC
CASSLGTGGSYEQYF
>once|TRBV5-1|-|TRBJ2-1
TGCGCCAGCAGCTTCAGTCGTCAACAGGACAATGAGCAGTTCTTC
CASSFSRQQDNEQFF
>-|TRBV29-1|-|TRBJ2-5
TGCAGCGTTGCGGGGAAAGGGGAGACCCAGTACTTC
CSVAGKGETQYF
>few|TRBV6-1|-|TRBJ2-2
TGTGCCAGCAGTGAAGTTCGGGGAACCGGGGAGCTGTTTTTT
CASSEVRGTGELFF
>-|TRBV27|-|TRBJ1-2
TGTGCCAGCAGTTCGACCCTACCGACGGGTCTTGGGTATGGCTACACCTTC
CASSSTLPTGLGYGYTF
>-|TRBV25-1|-|TRBJ2-7
TGTGCCAGCAGTGCTGACTGGGGCGAGCAGTACTTC
CASSADWGEQYF
>-|TRBV4-3|TRBD2|TRBJ2-7
TGCGCCAGCAGCCAAGGAGCCGGGACTAGCGGGTTCTACGAGCAGTACTTC
CASSQGAGTSGFYEQYF